The entry below gives a single T cell receptor (beta chain) sequence along with its context. Its specificity is not known. The time point is: blood 4 weeks post-SBRT, at nephrectomy. This sample's treatment: 15 Gy SBRT to primary tumor, nephrectomy 4 weeks later. Nephrectomy followed 15 Gy stereotactic body radiation by 4 weeks. Serial blood draws occurred at baseline and 2 and 4 weeks post-SBRT. The tumor was a clear cell renal cell carcinoma. The data stem from a study of radiation and T cells in renal cell carcinoma. General study findings and limits: In blood, top tumor clones expanded by 2 weeks, shrinking by 4.

Assay: immunoSEQ multiplex PCR; the TCRdb copy retains only in-frame clones and omits some. The repertoire holds over 85,000 clones, with roughly 80% as singletons. The CDR3 has 14 amino acids. V lost 5 bases and J 2 bases, leaving 10 bases between the germline ends. The germline CDR1 and CDR2 sequences are MNHNY and SVGAGI (reference sequence). The chain recombines TRBV6-6 with TRBJ1-3; D is unresolved. Material: blood, obtained from a patient whose treatment included radiotherapy and nephrectomy. The clonotype comes from a man between 45 and 60 years old with renal cell carcinoma. CDR3 DNA: TGTGCCAGCAGTGGGAGGAGGCCTGGAAACACCATATATTTT. This gives the protein CASSGRRPGNTIYF.